Presented here are 24 T cell receptor beta chains from one specimen sequenced in a study of T cell changes during pregnancy in multiple sclerosis (dated by TCRdb to between 2019 and 2020). The library was obtained by the immunoSEQ multiplex PCR assay. The clones in this table, taken by TCRdb from immuneACCESS, are in-frame only. Not every clone is retained; where verified, under half of the shortfall comes from an unresolved V gene, and the cause of the rest is unknown. The sample contains roughly 110,000 clones, just under 95% of them found a single time. The ten most abundant clones make up less than 2% of the sample. The sequencing used peripheral blood, collected after pregnancy. The receptors shown here come from a female donor with multiple sclerosis, enrolled in a pregnancy study.

The genes are TRBV30 and TRBJ1-5; D not certain. Germline lookup yields CDR1 GTSNPN and CDR2 SVGIG (reference sequence). Trimming pared 5 bases from V and 2 bases from J, leaving 10 bases between. CDR3 size: 13 residues. The CDR3 DNA is TGTGCCTGGTCCCCTAAAGGCAATCAGCCCCAGCATTTT. This encodes CAWSPKGNQPQHF.

This chain uses TRBV28 with TRBJ2-6, with D possibly being TRBD1 (5 bases). The CDR3 consists of 13 residues. Per the germline V gene, CDR1 is MDHEN and CDR2 is SYDVKM. V lost 6 bases, J lost 9 bases, and 12 bases lay in between. The chain's CDR3 is CASRWQGNNVLTF. For the CDR3, the DNA is TGTGCCAGCAGGTGGCAGGGAAACAACGTCCTGACTTTC.

The CDR3 DNA sequence: TGTGCCAGCAGCGCGGGGTTATCAACGGGGACCCAGTACTTC. Its translation is CASSAGLSTGTQYF. This chain links TRBV6-5 with TRBJ2-5; D is perhaps TRBD2 (6 bases). The germline V gene encodes CDR1 MNHEY and CDR2 SVGAGI. The CDR3 runs to 14 residues. Trimming removed 6 bases from V and 7 bases from J, with 18 bases in between.

The chain employs TRBV25-1 and TRBJ2-1; no firm D call. The germline gives CDR1 MGHDK, CDR2 SYGVNS. Trimming took 3 bases from V and 0 from J, leaving 6 bases between them. CDR3 size: 14 residues. This chain's CDR3 is CASSDPFSYNEQFF. CDR3 DNA sequence: TGTGCCAGCAGTGACCCCTTCTCCTACAATGAGCAGTTCTTC.

This chain uses TRBV30 with TRBJ2-5; TRBD2 might be the D (6 bases). Germline CDR1 GTSNPN, CDR2 SVGIG (reference sequence). This CDR3 comprises 14 residues. V was clipped by 2 bases and J by 5 bases, with 15 bases between them. This CDR3 is CAWSSVGRKETQYF. The CDR3 DNA sequence: TGTGCCTGGAGTTCCGTCGGGAGAAAGGAGACCCAGTACTTC.

The gene calls are TRBV5-4 and TRBJ1-1; perhaps TRBD1 as D (5 bases). The CDR3 loop spans 12 amino acids. V shed 4 bases and J shed 7 bases, with 11 bases lying between them. Looked up from germline, CDR1 is SGHNT and CDR2 is YYREEE (reference sequence). Here the CDR3 reads CASSPGGGEAFF. The CDR3 DNA sequence: TGTGCCAGCAGCCCGGGCGGGGGTGAAGCTTTCTTT.

The rearrangement joins TRBV2 to TRBJ2-1; 13 bases line up with TRBD2. Germline V gene data show CDR1 as SNHLY and CDR2 as FYNNEI. The CDR3 spans 15 residues. With V trimmed by 4 bases and J by 7 bases, 4 bases remained unmatched. The CDR3 nucleotides are TGTGCCAGCAGTGTAACTAGCGGGAGGGCGAATGAGCAGTTCTTC. It translates to CASSVTSGRANEQFF.

The chain employs TRBV7-6 and TRBJ2-1; 8 bases match TRBD2. There are 16 residues in the CDR3. V was pared by 4 bases and J by 0 bases, with 5 bases of the junction left unmatched. The germline CDR1 and CDR2 sequences are SGHVS and FNYEAQ. DNA of the CDR3: TGTGCCAGCAGCTCGATAGCGGGGAGCTCCTACAATGAGCAGTTCTTC. This translates into CASSSIAGSSYNEQFF.

The rearrangement links TRBV5-1 to TRBJ2-5; D is perhaps TRBD1 (6 bases). Trimming took off 1 base at V and 4 bases at J, with 11 bases between the two ends. This CDR3 spans 14 amino acids. CDR1 and CDR2 from the germline V gene are SGHRS and YFSETQ. CDR3 nucleotide sequence: TGCGCCAGCAGCTTGAGACAGGTCTCAGAGACCCAGTACTTC. Translation: CASSLRQVSETQYF.

This clone was picked up one time. The chain uses TRBV25-1 and TRBJ1-5; no clear D. V shed 7 bases and J shed 6 bases, with 16 bases lying between them. The CDR3 is 14 amino acids. Germline CDR1 reads MGHDK; CDR2 reads SYGVNS. The CDR3 loop reads CASIWHRGSQPQHF. The CDR3 DNA sequence: TGTGCCAGCATCTGGCACCGAGGCAGTCAGCCCCAGCATTTT.

The chain recombines TRBV7-8 with TRBJ2-3, with 8 nucleotides matching TRBD2. CDR3 size: 14 residues. Germline V gives CDR1 SGHVS, CDR2 FQNEAQ. V lost 7 bases to trimming and J lost 3 bases; unmatched junction nucleotides: 6. The CDR3 DNA is TGTGCCAGCACCCTTAGCGGGGAAACAGATACGCAGTATTTT. Encoded protein: CASTLSGETDTQYF.

The table lists this clone with many counts. The chain combines TRBV5-4 with TRBJ2-1; D ambiguous. Per germline, CDR1 SGHNT and CDR2 YYREEE (reference sequence). The CDR3 loop spans 12 amino acids. The V end was cut by 4 bases, the J end by 9 bases, with 11 bases between. In DNA form, the CDR3 reads TGTGCCAGCAGCACGGTGCGCACTGAGCAGTTCTTC. Its translation: CASSTVRTEQFF.

The chain couples TRBV7-9 to TRBJ2-1; 14 nucleotides align to TRBD2. Germline CDR1 SEHNR, CDR2 FQNEAQ (reference sequence). V lost 5 bases, J lost 0 bases, and 9 bases stayed unmatched. There are 19 residues in the CDR3. DNA for the CDR3: TGTGCCAGCAGCCTACTTCGACTAGCGGGGGGGAGCTCCTACAATGAGCAGTTCTTC. This codes for CASSLLRLAGGSSYNEQFF.

This clone occurred once. The chain links TRBV19 to TRBJ2-1; possibly TRBD2 for D (6 bases). Trimming pared 0 bases from V and 15 bases from J, leaving 21 bases between. The CDR3 has 15 residues. CDR1 is LNHDA, CDR2 SQIVND, per germline (reference sequence). DNA of the CDR3: TGTGCCAGTAGTATAGACACGGGACTCCTCAAGGAGTCGTTCTTC. It translates to CASSIDTGLLKESFF.

The V gene is TRBV28, the J gene TRBJ1-2, with a possible D match to TRBD1 (5 bases). The V gene's germline CDR1 is MDHEN and CDR2 SYDVKM. The CDR3 spans 14 residues. V lost 6 bases to trimming and J lost 8 bases, with 19 bases between them. CDR3 sequence reads: CASSRGQDLTGYTF. CDR3 sequence (DNA): TGTGCCAGCAGCCGTGGACAAGACCTCACCGGCTACACCTTC.

In this sample, this clone turned up a few times. This sample also contains other DNA sequences that code for the same CDR3. J is TRBJ1-1 and V is TRBV5-1, with D possibly TRBD1 on 5 matching bases. The CDR3 length is 14 residues. In germline, CDR1 is SGHRS, CDR2 YFSETQ. Trimming left V 0 bases short and J 3 bases short, with 9 bases between. This CDR3 reads CASSLVGGDTEAFF. In DNA form, the CDR3 reads TGCGCCAGCAGCTTGGTAGGAGGGGACACTGAAGCTTTCTTT.

J is TRBJ1-1 and V is TRBV19; 12 bases align to TRBD1. The CDR3 sequence is 14 residues long. V trimming: 10 bases; J trimming: 2 bases; junction bases outside the gene matches: 5. The V gene's germline CDR1 is LNHDA and CDR2 SQIVND (reference sequence). CDR3 loop: CAIGTGGPNTEAFF. DNA for the CDR3: TGTGCCATTGGGACAGGGGGCCCAAACACTGAAGCTTTCTTT.

Here the CDR3 reads CASSGGLAGVTDTQYF. CDR3 nucleotides: TGTGCCAGCAGTGGGGGACTAGCGGGTGTCACAGATACGCAGTATTTT. V usage is TRBV6-1 and J usage is TRBJ2-3, with 12 bases identical to TRBD2. CDR3 length equals 16 residues. V trimming: 4 bases; J trimming: 2 bases; junction bases outside the gene matches: 4. From germline, CDR1 is MNHNS and CDR2 SASEGT.

The chain uses TRBV7-9 and TRBJ2-3, with TRBD2 as a possible D gene (5 bases). V was shortened by 2 bases and J by 4 bases, with 10 bases between the two germline ends. Germline CDR1 and CDR2: SEHNR and FQNEAQ (reference sequence). The CDR3 sequence is 14 residues long. CDR3 in DNA: TGTGCCAGCAGCTTAACGGGGATCGCAGATACGCAGTATTTT. This sequence encodes CASSLTGIADTQYF. Full variable domain (remainder filled in from reference TRBV7-9 and TRBJ2-3): DTGVSQNPRHKITKRGQNVTFRCDPISEHNRLYWYRQTLGQGPEFLTYFQNEAQLEKSRLLSDRFSAERPKGSFSTLEIQRTEQGDSAMYLCASSLTGIADTQYFGPGTRLTVL.

The J gene is TRBJ2-3, the V gene TRBV4-2; 7 nucleotides match TRBD2. Germline CDR1 is LGHNA and CDR2 is YNFKEQ. The CDR3 covers 13 residues. The ends lost 1 base at V and 10 bases at J; junction bases unmatched: 5. CDR3 nucleotides: TGTGCCAGCAGCCAAGCAGAGGGGAGGGCGCAGTATTTT. It yields the protein CASSQAEGRAQYF.

This rearrangement joins TRBV6-1 to TRBJ2-1, with TRBD1 matching over 8 bases. V lost 6 bases to trimming and J lost 9 bases; unmatched junction nucleotides: 7. CDR1 is MNHNS and CDR2 is SASEGT in the germline V gene. CDR3 length: 13 residues. CDR3 protein: CASSDRGQGEQFF. The CDR3, as DNA: TGTGCCAGCAGCGACAGGGGCCAGGGTGAGCAGTTCTTC.

J is TRBJ2-1 and V is TRBV5-1, with D tentatively TRBD1 (6 bases). Germline CDR1 reads SGHRS; CDR2 reads YFSETQ. This CDR3 is 15 amino acids long. V was cut by 5 bases and J by 8 bases, with 20 bases left in between. In DNA form, the CDR3 reads TGCGCCAGCAGACGCTGGACAGAGGGAGATCATGAGCAGTTCTTC. Translation: CASRRWTEGDHEQFF.

The chain recombines TRBV11-1 with TRBJ2-2, with D maybe TRBD1 (6 bases). The CDR3 runs 16 residues. Germline CDR1 reads SGHAT; CDR2 reads FQDESV (reference sequence). V was cut by 8 bases and J by 4 bases, with 20 bases left in between. The CDR3 DNA reads TGTGCCAGCGCCCTAGATAGGCAGGGGATCACCGGGGAGCTGTTTTTT. This gives the protein CASALDRQGITGELFF.

J is TRBJ2-3 and V is TRBV11-3, with 11 bases lining up with TRBD2. The CDR3 runs 14 residues. Germline lookup yields CDR1 SGHNT and CDR2 YENEEA. V lost 6 bases and J lost 4; bases outside the gene matches: 3. CDR3 nucleotides: TGTGCCAGCAGTAGCGGGGGGGCCGCAGATACGCAGTATTTT. Translated: CASSSGGAADTQYF.